This section outlines one TCR beta chain sequence together with its context. This entry comes from a study of blood T cell repertoires in COVID-19. Study-wide background: The United States, Italy and Spain were the sources of the acute and convalescent COVID-19 samples. Sample material is recorded as cDNA or gDNA derived from T cells, B-cell-depleted T cells, or PBMCs.

Original analysis: The authors estimated nucleated cell counts from reference gene primer amplification. TCRdb keeps only in-frame clones here, not all; method: immunoSEQ multiplex PCR. The V and J calls and the clone size are those of that table, but D and trimming were determined from the DNA. The data hold fewer than 70,000 clones, with over 70% observed a single time. The clonotype was recovered from a human donor in a cohort sampled during active COVID-19. Sequenced: peripheral blood.

The CDR3 is CASSDHREPGNTIYF. DNA for the CDR3: TGTGCCAGCAGTGACCACAGGGAACCTGGAAACACCATATATTTT. The chain is built from TRBV25-1 and TRBJ1-3, with D perhaps TRBD1 (6 bases). Germline assignment: CDR1 MGHDK and CDR2 SYGVNS. V lost 3 bases, J lost 2 bases, and 11 bases lay in between. The CDR3 sequence is 15 residues long.